This T cell receptor (beta chain) was sequenced during a study of PD-1 blockade in mismatch repair-deficient tumors. Study summary: Patients had roughly twelve mismatch repair-deficient cancer types, all previously treated and progressing.

This CDR3 comprises 14 residues. The V gene lost 1 base and the J gene lost 10 bases, with 16 bases spanning the gap. CDR1 is SQVTM, CDR2 ANQGSEA, per germline. The assay was immunoSEQ multiplex PCR, and TCRdb's table has in-frame clones only and misses some. The profile covers 90,000 to 130,000 clones, with 65% to 80% appearing a single time and 4.7% taken by the ten largest. This TCR came from an adult with mismatch repair-deficient cancer. V and J are TRBV29-1 and TRBJ1-4; D remains ambiguous. The material sequenced was peripheral blood, taken roughly 60 weeks after starting pembrolizumab. The CDR3 DNA is TGCAGCGTTGAAGGTTCTTACGAGGGCGGAAAACTGTTTTTT. This gives the protein CSVEGSYEGGKLFF.